The 30 T cell receptor beta chains presented below share a single source sample, sequenced in a study of T cell repertoires in cytomegalovirus infection. Their antigen targets remain unknown. In TCRdb, the reads were re-called with MiXCR into one record per CDR3 protein. The table lists around 750,000 distinct CDR3 sequences, approximately 32% of them singletons. Sequenced material: cultured CD8+ T cells from PBMCs, taken from culture after CMV antigen stimulation. The receptor source for this set is a human donor in good health (CMV status not recorded). Some clones in this sample may be carry-over from other donors' samples.

V and J are TRBV7-2 and TRBJ2-3, with a possible D match to TRBD1 (6 bases). Germline assignment: CDR1 SGHTA and CDR2 FQGNSA. The CDR3 length is 13 residues. Trimming shortened V by 10 bases and J by 2 bases, and 13 bases separated the two germline ends. The CDR3 loop reads CATPRDNTDTQYF. The CDR3 bases are TGTGCCACCCCCCGGGACAACACAGATACGCAGTATTTT.

This clonotype was recorded a few times. The rearrangement links TRBV19 to TRBJ1-1, with D maybe TRBD1 (5 bases). This CDR3 contains 14 residues. With 5 bases removed from V and 4 bases from J, the gap between germline ends came to 14 bases. Germline CDR1 LNHDA, CDR2 SQIVND (reference sequence). CDR3 in amino acids: CASSHDRGGTEAFF. The CDR3 nucleotides are TGTGCCAGTAGTCACGACAGAGGCGGCACTGAAGCTTTCTTT.

The chain combines TRBV6-2 or TRBV6-3 with TRBJ2-7; tentative D call: TRBD2 (5 bases). From germline, CDR1 is MNHEY and CDR2 SVGEGT. The CDR3 runs to 9 residues. Trimming took 8 bases from V and 6 from J, leaving 5 bases between them. CDR3 sequence reads: CASGSEQYV. CDR3 bases: TGTGCCAGCGGGAGCGAGCAGTACGTC.

The CDR3 nucleotides read TGTGCCAGCAGCTTAACGCCTCGAGGATACGAGCAGTACGTC. Encoded protein: CASSLTPRGYEQYV. The chain has TRBV7-8 and TRBJ2-7; D gene uncertain. V lost 2 bases and J lost 4, with 12 bases in between. Germline V gene lookup returns CDR1 SGHVS and CDR2 FQNEAQ. This CDR3 has 14 residues.

The V gene is TRBV6-4, the J gene TRBJ1-1, with a weak D call TRBD1 (5 bases). In germline, CDR1 is MRHNA, CDR2 SNTAGT. This CDR3 region has 18 residues. V was trimmed by 2 bases and J by 0 bases, leaving 19 bases between them. CDR3 bases: TGTGCCAGCAGTGACACCTCAGGGTTAAGTCGCATGAACACTGAAGCTTTCTTT. The encoded protein is CASSDTSGLSRMNTEAFF.

The chain is built from TRBV6-6 and TRBJ2-2; maybe TRBD1 (6 bases). V dropped 2 bases and J dropped 3 bases, with 16 bases sitting between them. CDR1 and CDR2 from the germline V gene are MNHNY and SVGAGI (reference sequence). This CDR3 region has 17 residues. CDR3 region: CASSYGLLGADTGELFF. The CDR3 DNA reads as TGTGCCAGCAGTTACGGCTTGCTGGGGGCAGACACCGGGGAGCTGTTTTTT.

The rearrangement links TRBV9 to TRBJ1-3, with D tentatively TRBD1 (6 bases). The CDR3 extends over 13 amino acids. Germline V gene sequence: CDR1 SGDLS, CDR2 YYNGEE. V was cut by 6 bases and J by 2 bases, with 9 bases left in between. The CDR3 bases are TGTGCCAGCAAAGGGGGAACTGGAAACACCATATATTTT. It specifies CASKGGTGNTIYF.

In this sample, this clonotype turned up many times. V usage is TRBV7-8 and J usage is TRBJ2-3; 12 positions match TRBD2. The V gene end was trimmed by 4 bases and the J gene end by 5 bases; junction bases not matched to a gene: 4. From germline, CDR1 is SGHVS and CDR2 FQNEAQ. This CDR3 is 15 amino acids long. CDR3 nucleotide sequence: TGTGCCAGCAGCTCTAGCGGGGGGGCGAGAGATACGCAGTATTTT. Protein sequence: CASSSSGGARDTQYF. Complete variable domain (other parts from reference TRBV7-8 and TRBJ2-3): GAGVSQSPRYKVAKRGQDVALRCDPISGHVSLFWYQQALGQGPEFLTYFQNEAQLDKSGLPSDRFFAERPEGSVSTLKIQRTQQEDSAVYLCASSSSGGARDTQYFGPGTRLTVL.

The chain couples TRBV10-3 to TRBJ2-3; D might be TRBD2 (5 bases). This CDR3 contains 14 residues. CDR1 is ENHRY and CDR2 is SYGVKD in the germline V gene. V dropped 3 bases and J dropped 4 bases, with 11 bases sitting between them. CDR3 region: CAISEGLAADTQYF. The CDR3 DNA reads as TGTGCCATCAGTGAAGGGCTAGCAGCAGATACGCAGTATTTT.

This clonotype was seen a few times. The rearrangement links TRBV9 to TRBJ2-3, with D possibly being TRBD2 (5 bases). The V end was cut by 3 bases, the J end by 2 bases, with 16 bases between. The CDR3 consists of 16 residues. Germline lookup yields CDR1 SGDLS and CDR2 YYNGEE. The CDR3 is CASSAPPGGSTDTQYF. The CDR3 coding sequence is TGTGCCAGCAGCGCTCCCCCAGGAGGTTCCACAGATACGCAGTATTTT. Complete variable domain (other parts from reference TRBV9 and TRBJ2-3): DSGVTQTPKHLITATGQRVTLRCSPRSGDLSVYWYQQSLDQGLQFLIQYYNGEERAKGNILERFSAQQFPDLHSELNLSSLELGDSALYFCASSAPPGGSTDTQYFGPGTRLTVL.

J is TRBJ2-1 and V is TRBV3-1; no firm D call. CDR3 size: 12 residues. The V and J ends lost 3 bases and 7 bases respectively, with 7 bases between them. Per germline, CDR1 LGHDT and CDR2 YNNKEL (reference sequence). In nucleotides, the CDR3 is TGTGCCAGCAGCCACTCACGGAATGAGCAGTTCTTC. Translating it yields CASSHSRNEQFF.

The gene calls are TRBV10-3 and TRBJ2-3; D may be TRBD1 or TRBD2 (6 bases each). Germline values: CDR1 ENHRY, CDR2 SYGVKD. Trimming pared 3 bases from V and 4 bases from J, leaving 11 bases between. There are 14 residues in the CDR3. DNA of the CDR3: TGTGCCATCAGTGACGAGGGGGGTCCAGATACGCAGTATTTT. Protein product: CAISDEGGPDTQYF.

V and J are TRBV20-1 and TRBJ1-1; no definite D call. The V end was cut by 4 bases, the J end by 6 bases, with 0 bases between. The CDR3 extends over 8 amino acids. The germline gives CDR1 DFQATT, CDR2 SNEGSKA (reference sequence). The chain's CDR3 is CSATEAFF. DNA for the CDR3: TGCAGTGCTACTGAAGCTTTCTTT.

Only a few counts were recorded for this clonotype. V and J are TRBV12-3 or TRBV12-4 and TRBJ2-7; no firm D call. V was trimmed by 1 base and J by 7 bases, leaving 11 bases between them. This CDR3 is 13 amino acids long. Here the CDR3 reads CASSLGPAKEQYF. The CDR3 DNA reads as TGTGCCAGCAGTTTAGGGCCCGCGAAGGAGCAGTACTTC.

The CDR3 DNA sequence: TGTGTCGGGATGGGACAGGGACCTTATGGCTACACCTTC. Translation gives CVGMGQGPYGYTF. The chain links TRBV7-6 to TRBJ1-2; 9 positions match TRBD1. The V gene's germline CDR1 is SGHVS and CDR2 FNYEAQ. The CDR3 covers 13 residues.

This clonotype was counted only a few times. The gene calls are TRBV5-6 and TRBJ1-4; D remains unclear. The germline V and J ends were trimmed by 6 bases and 2 bases, with 14 bases remaining between them. Germline V gives CDR1 SGHDT, CDR2 YYEEEE. This CDR3 spans 15 amino acids. As DNA, the CDR3 is TGTGCCAGCACCCCTGGTTTGGGGACTAATGAAAAACTGTTTTTT. Protein product: CASTPGLGTNEKLFF.

This clonotype was found a few times. This sequence joins TRBV19 and TRBJ2-1; 8 nucleotides line up with TRBD2. V gave up 3 bases and J gave up 4 bases; unmatched junction bases: 8. Germline CDR1 is LNHDA and CDR2 is SQIVND (reference sequence). The CDR3 covers 16 residues. CDR3 nucleotide sequence: TGTGCCAGTAGTATCAAAGGGACTAGTTTGTACAATGAGCAGTTCTTC. Residues: CASSIKGTSLYNEQFF.

Points on this clonotype: Compared with germline, one end of the junction differs, possibly owing to a read error. The V gene is TRBV11-1, the J gene TRBJ2-4, with a possible D match to TRBD1 (5 bases). The CDR3 length is 13 residues. Germline CDR1 reads SGHAT; CDR2 reads FQDESV (reference sequence). The CDR3: CANSLTRVDIQYF. Here the CDR3 DNA reads TGTGCCAACAGCTTGACCAGGGTGGACATTCAGTACTTC.

The chain joins TRBV5-4 to TRBJ1-6; the D is unclear. The CDR3 covers 17 residues. Germline V lookup: CDR1 SGHNT, CDR2 YYREEE (reference sequence). The V and J ends lost 3 bases and 9 bases respectively, with 22 bases between them. The DNA of the CDR3 is TGTGCCAGCAGCTCCACCGATGAGGGCAATGAGGGTTCACCCCTCCACTTT. As protein: CASSSTDEGNEGSPLHF.

V gene TRBV20-1 combines with J gene TRBJ2-2; 16 positions match TRBD2. Unmatched junction bases numbered 13, after V lost 6 bases and J lost 6 bases. The CDR3 is made up of 18 amino acids. Germline assignment: CDR1 DFQATT and CDR2 SNEGSKA (reference sequence). The CDR3 DNA follows: TGCAGTGCGCCGGACGAGGGACTAGCGGGGGGGCTAGCCGGGGAGCTGTTTTTT. It yields the protein CSAPDEGLAGGLAGELFF.

This clonotype was observed many times. The chain links TRBV27 to TRBJ1-1; the match to TRBD1 covers 7 bases. Germline loops: CDR1 MNHEY, CDR2 SMNVEV (reference sequence). The CDR3 consists of 14 residues. V lost 5 bases and J lost 1; bases outside the gene matches: 4. The CDR3 sequence is CASSVQGGNTEAFF. CDR3 DNA sequence: TGTGCCAGCAGTGTGCAGGGGGGGAACACTGAAGCTTTCTTT.

V usage is TRBV5-1 and J usage is TRBJ2-3, with 8 bases lining up with TRBD2. There are 16 residues in the CDR3. V shed 2 bases and J 8 bases; nucleotides not matched to a gene: 13. The V gene's germline CDR1 is SGHRS and CDR2 YFSETQ. CDR3 nucleotide sequence: TGCGCCAGCAGCTTCCGATTAGCGGGGATTCCGCCTACGCAGTATTTT. This translates into CASSFRLAGIPPTQYF.

CDR3 protein: CASSLVRKEAFF. The CDR3 DNA sequence: TGTGCCAGCAGTTTGGTCCGTAAAGAAGCTTTCTTT. This chain uses TRBV12-3 or TRBV12-4 with TRBJ1-1; D is unresolved. This CDR3 comprises 12 residues. Trimming removed 3 bases at V and 8 bases at J, with 10 bases between.

Concerning this clonotype itself: A much larger clonotype is one base distant, so this may be a read error. The rearrangement links TRBV7-2 to TRBJ2-5; D is unclear. The V gene's germline CDR1 is SGHTA and CDR2 FQGNSA. There are 16 residues in the CDR3. V was trimmed by 2 bases and J by 1 base, leaving 14 bases between them. The CDR3 DNA reads as TGTGCCAGCAGCTTACTTCTGGATTGGCTCCAAGAGACCCAGTACTTC. Its protein is CASSLLLDWLQETQYF.

This chain connects TRBV6-6 to TRBJ1-2; D possibly corresponds to TRBD1 (6 bases). CDR1 is MNHNY, CDR2 SVGAGI, per germline (reference sequence). The CDR3 spans 16 residues. With 7 bases removed from V and 4 bases from J, the gap between germline ends came to 22 bases. The CDR3 bases are TGTGCCAGCACCTCCCGGGGAAGCGACAGGTCCTATGGCTACACCTTC. As protein: CASTSRGSDRSYGYTF.

This rearrangement joins TRBV12-3 or TRBV12-4 to TRBJ1-6, with D maybe TRBD1 (5 bases). The length of the CDR3 is 18 residues. Trimming took 4 bases from V and 9 from J, leaving 25 bases between them. CDR3 in DNA: TGTGCCAGCAGTTGGTATTCGCGGGACGTCTCAGAAGGTTCACCCCTCCACTTT. As protein: CASSWYSRDVSEGSPLHF.

Details on this clonotype: A much larger clone sits a single nucleotide away, making a read error possible. This chain links TRBV7-8 with TRBJ2-7; D is uncertain. The CDR3 consists of 13 residues. Germline V gene lookup returns CDR1 SGHVS and CDR2 FQNEAQ. DNA of the CDR3: TGTGCCAGCACCCTGCCAGGCCCCTACGAGCAGCACTTC. Protein sequence: CASTLPGPYEQHF. The variable domain in full, with the rest retrieved from reference TRBV7-8 and TRBJ2-7, is GAGVSQSPRYKVAKRGQDVALRCDPISGHVSLFWYQQALGQGPEFLTYFQNEAQLDKSGLPSDRFFAERPEGSVSTLKIQRTQQEDSAVYLCASTLPGPYEQHFGPGTRLTVT.

V and J are TRBV18 and TRBJ1-6, with D unclear. The germline V and J ends were trimmed by 4 bases and 5 bases, with 12 bases remaining between them. Germline V gene lookup returns CDR1 KGHSH and CDR2 LQKENI. The CDR3 extends over 15 amino acids. The CDR3 loop reads CASSRRHVDNSPLHF. The CDR3 DNA follows: TGTGCCAGCTCACGACGACACGTTGATAATTCACCCCTCCACTTT.

Turning to this clonotype: This may be a read error: a much more frequent sequence differs by one nucleotide. The genes are TRBV7-4 and TRBJ1-2, with unresolved D. The CDR3 runs 15 residues. V shed 1 base and J shed 3 bases, with 12 bases lying between them. In germline, CDR1 is SGHVT, CDR2 SQSDAQ. The CDR3 sequence is CASSLDAAADYGYTF. CDR3 sequence (DNA): TGTGCCAGCAGCTTAGACGCGGCGGCCGACTATGGCTACACCTTC.

A single count supports this clonotype. The junction differs from germline at one of its ends, possibly a read error. The chain combines TRBV10-3 with TRBJ1-1; D call uncertain. CDR1 is ENHRY, CDR2 SYGVKD, per germline. This CDR3 is built from 13 residues. The CDR3, as DNA: TGTGCCTTCAGTGAGTTAATGAACACTGAAGCTTTCTTT. The encoded protein is CAFSELMNTEAFF.